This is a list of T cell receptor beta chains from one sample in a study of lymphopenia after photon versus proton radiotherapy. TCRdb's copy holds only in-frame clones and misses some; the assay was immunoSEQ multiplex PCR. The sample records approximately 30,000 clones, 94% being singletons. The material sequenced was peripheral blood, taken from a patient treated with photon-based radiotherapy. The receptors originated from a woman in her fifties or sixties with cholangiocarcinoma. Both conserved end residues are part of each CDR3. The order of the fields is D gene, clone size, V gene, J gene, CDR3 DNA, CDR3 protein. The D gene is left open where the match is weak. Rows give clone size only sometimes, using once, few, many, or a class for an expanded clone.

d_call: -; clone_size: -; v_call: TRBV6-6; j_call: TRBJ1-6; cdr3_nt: TGTGCCAGCAGTTACCGTGGCAGGGATACCTCACCCCTCCACTTT; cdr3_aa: CASSYRGRDTSPLHF
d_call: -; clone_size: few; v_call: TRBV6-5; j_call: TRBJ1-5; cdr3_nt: TGTGCCAGCAGTTACTCGATGACATCGGGTCAGCCCCAGCATTTT; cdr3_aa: CASSYSMTSGQPQHF
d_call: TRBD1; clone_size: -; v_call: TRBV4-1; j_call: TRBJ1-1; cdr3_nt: TGCGCCAGCAGACAACCAAAACTGGACAGGGAAACTGAAGCTTTCTTT; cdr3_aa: CASRQPKLDRETEAFF
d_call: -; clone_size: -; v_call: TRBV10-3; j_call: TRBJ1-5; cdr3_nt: TGTGCCATCAGTGAGCGGGGAAGCAATCAGCCCCAGCATTTT; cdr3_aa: CAISERGSNQPQHF
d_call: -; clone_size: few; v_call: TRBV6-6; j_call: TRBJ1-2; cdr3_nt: TGTGCCAGCCTCGGGAACTATGGCTACACCTTC; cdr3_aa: CASLGNYGYTF
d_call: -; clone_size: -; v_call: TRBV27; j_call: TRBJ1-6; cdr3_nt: TGTGCCAGCAGGGTACATGCCAATTCACCCCTCCACTTT; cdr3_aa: CASRVHANSPLHF
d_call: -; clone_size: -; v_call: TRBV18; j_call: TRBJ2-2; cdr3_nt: TGTGCCAGCTCACATAGGACTGACACCGGGGAGCTGTTTTTT; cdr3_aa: CASSHRTDTGELFF
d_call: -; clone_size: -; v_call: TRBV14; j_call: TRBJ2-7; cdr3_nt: TGTGCCAGCAGCCAATTGATGGGTAATCCTTACGAGCAGTACTTC; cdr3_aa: CASSQLMGNPYEQYF
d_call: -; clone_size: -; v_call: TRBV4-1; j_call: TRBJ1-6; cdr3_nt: TGCGCCAGCAGCCAAGGGGGCACTTCACCCCTCCACTTT; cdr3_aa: CASSQGGTSPLHF
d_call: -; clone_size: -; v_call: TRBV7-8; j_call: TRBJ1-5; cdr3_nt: TGTGCCAGCAGCTTAGGGGTCATAGGGGCCGATCAGCCCCAGCATTTT; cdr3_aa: CASSLGVIGADQPQHF
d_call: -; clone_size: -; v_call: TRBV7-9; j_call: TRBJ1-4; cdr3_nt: TGTGCCAGCAGCCCATCCGGCGGCGGGGGTGAAAAACTGTTTTTT; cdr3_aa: CASSPSGGGGEKLFF
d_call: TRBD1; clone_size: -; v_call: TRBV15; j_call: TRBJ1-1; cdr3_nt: TGTGCCACCAGCAGGGACAGGATGGGAACTGAAGCTTTCTTT; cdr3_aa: CATSRDRMGTEAFF
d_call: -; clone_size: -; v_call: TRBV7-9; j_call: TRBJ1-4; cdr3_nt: TGTGCCAGCAGCTTAAAGGCGATCAATGAAAAACTGTTTTTT; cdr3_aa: CASSLKAINEKLFF
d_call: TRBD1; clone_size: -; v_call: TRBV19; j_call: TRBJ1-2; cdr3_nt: TGTGCCAGTACCCCGGGACAGACTAACTATGGCTACACCTTC; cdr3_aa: CASTPGQTNYGYTF
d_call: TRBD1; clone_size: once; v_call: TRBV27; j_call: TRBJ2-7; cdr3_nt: TGTGCCAGCAGCCCAGGGACAGGAGGGTCCGAGCAGTACTTC; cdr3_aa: CASSPGTGGSEQYF
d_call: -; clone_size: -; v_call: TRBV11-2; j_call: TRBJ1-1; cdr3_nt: TGTGCCAGCAGCTTAGATCAGGTAGGACGGAAGAACACTGAAGCTTTCTTT; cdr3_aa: CASSLDQVGRKNTEAFF
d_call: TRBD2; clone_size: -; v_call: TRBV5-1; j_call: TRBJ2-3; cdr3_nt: TGCGCCAGCAGCCTTTGGGGGCTAGCGGGGGCGGATACGCAGTATTTT; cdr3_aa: CASSLWGLAGADTQYF
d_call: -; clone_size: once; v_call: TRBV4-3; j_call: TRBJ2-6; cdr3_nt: TGCGCCAGCAGCCAACTTACTTGGGTTTCTGGGGCCAACGTCCTGACTTTC; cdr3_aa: CASSQLTWVSGANVLTF
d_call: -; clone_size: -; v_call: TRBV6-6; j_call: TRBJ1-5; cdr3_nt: TGTGCCAGCAGTCCCGAGATTTGGAGGGGCAATCAGCCCCAGCATTTT; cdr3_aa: CASSPEIWRGNQPQHF
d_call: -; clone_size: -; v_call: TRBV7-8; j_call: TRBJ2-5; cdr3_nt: TGTGCCAGCAGCAGAGGGACCGACACAGCGGAGACCCAGTACTTC; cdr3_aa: CASSRGTDTAETQYF
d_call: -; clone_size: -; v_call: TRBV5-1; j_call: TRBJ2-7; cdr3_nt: TGCGCCAGCAGCTCTGGCCGAAGCAGCGGAGCGCCTACCATGTACGAGCAGTACTTC; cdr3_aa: CASSSGRSSGAPTMYEQYF
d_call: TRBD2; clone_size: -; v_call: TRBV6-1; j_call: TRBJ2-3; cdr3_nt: TGTGCCAGCAGTGAAATGCCTAGCGGGACTAGCACAGATACGCAGTATTTT; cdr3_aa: CASSEMPSGTSTDTQYF
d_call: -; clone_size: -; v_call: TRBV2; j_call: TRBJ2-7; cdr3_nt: TGTGCCAGCAGTGAACAGGGGCTCTACGAGCAGTACTTC; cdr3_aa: CASSEQGLYEQYF
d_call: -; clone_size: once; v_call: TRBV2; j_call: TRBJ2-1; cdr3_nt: TGTGCCAGCAGTGAGAACAGGGCCCTCTCCAATGAGCAGTTCTTC; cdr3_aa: CASSENRALSNEQFF
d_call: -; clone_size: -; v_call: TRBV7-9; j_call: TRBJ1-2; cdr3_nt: TGTGCCAGCAGCATAGGACAGTCTAACTATGGCTACACCTTC; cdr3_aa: CASSIGQSNYGYTF
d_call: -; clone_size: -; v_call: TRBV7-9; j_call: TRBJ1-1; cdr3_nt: TGTGCCAGCAGCTTAGTGGGGCGGACTGAAGCTTTCTTT; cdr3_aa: CASSLVGRTEAFF